One and the same sample provided the 9 T cell receptor beta chains below, sequenced in a study of radiation and T cells in renal cell carcinoma (dated by TCRdb to the early 2020s). The meaning of the sample's time point label: baseline pretreatment blood. The treatment or condition label, read with the paper, signifies: 15 Gy SBRT to primary tumor, nephrectomy 4 weeks later. The library came from the immunoSEQ multiplex PCR assay. Entries here come from immuneACCESS through TCRdb and include only in-frame sequences with V and J called. Some clones fail to appear in such tables; in the studies checked, an unresolved V gene covers under half of the shortfall, and the cause of the remainder is unknown. For this sample there are around 140,000 clones; approximately 90% appear just once. The ten most abundant clones make up 4.1% of the sample. The sequencing used blood, collected from a patient whose treatment included radiotherapy and nephrectomy. These receptors were taken from a woman between 65 and 79 years old with renal cell carcinoma.

The chain employs TRBV18 and TRBJ2-1; 11 bases are a match to TRBD1. Germline V gene data show CDR1 as KGHSH and CDR2 as LQKENI. The CDR3 runs to 15 residues. V was pared by 4 bases and J by 5 bases, with 4 bases of the junction left unmatched. The CDR3, as DNA: TGTGCCAGCTCACAGGACAGGGGGCACGACAATGAGCAGTTCTTC. This translates into CASSQDRGHDNEQFF.

J is TRBJ2-3 and V is TRBV30, with D perhaps matching TRBD1 (5 bases). Trimming pared 6 bases from V and 5 bases from J, leaving 21 bases between. This CDR3 has 15 residues. CDR1 and CDR2 from the germline V gene are GTSNPN and SVGIG (reference sequence). CDR3 protein: CACPTITGYGDTQYF. The CDR3 DNA reads as TGTGCCTGCCCAACTATTACAGGTTACGGAGATACGCAGTATTTT.

The chain employs TRBV28 and TRBJ1-6; D gene ambiguous. V was shortened by 6 bases and J by 7 bases, with 19 bases between the two germline ends. The CDR3 length is 16 residues. The germline gives CDR1 MDHEN, CDR2 SYDVKM. CDR3 in amino acids: CASRRTHIHDNSPLHF. The CDR3 coding sequence is TGTGCCAGCAGGCGAACCCACATCCATGACAATTCACCCCTCCACTTT.

The V call is TRBV27, the J call TRBJ1-2; 7 bases match TRBD1. CDR3 size: 15 residues. CDR1 MNHEY and CDR2 SMNVEV come from the germline V gene (reference sequence). The junction had 8 bases not matched to a gene; V was cut back by 6 bases and J by 1 base. The CDR3 spells CASSLQGSLNYGYTF. CDR3 nucleotide sequence: TGTGCCAGCAGCTTACAGGGGTCCCTTAACTATGGCTACACCTTC.

V gene TRBV13 combines with J gene TRBJ2-2; D uncertain. Germline CDR1 is PRHDT and CDR2 is FYEKMQ (reference sequence). There are 16 residues in the CDR3. The V end was cut by 0 bases, the J end by 1 base, with 9 bases between. CDR3 sequence (DNA): TGTGCCAGCAGCTTAGGCCCTCCAGGGAACACCGGGGAGCTGTTTTTT. It translates to CASSLGPPGNTGELFF.

The genes are TRBV28 and TRBJ1-3; tentative D call: TRBD1 (5 bases). Germline CDR1 is MDHEN and CDR2 is SYDVKM. This CDR3 region has 14 residues. V was pared by 3 bases and J by 0 bases, with 6 bases between. CDR3 in DNA: TGTGCCAGCAGTTTGGGGGACTCTGGAAACACCATATATTTT. Translated: CASSLGDSGNTIYF. The whole variable domain, filled in from reference TRBV28 and TRBJ1-3, reads DVKVTQSSRYLVKRTGEKVFLECVQDMDHENMFWYRQDPGLGLRLIYFSYDVKMKEKGDIPEGYSVSREKKERFSLILESASTNQTSMYLCASSLGDSGNTIYFGEGSWLTVV.

V usage is TRBV6-1 and J usage is TRBJ1-2; D ambiguous. Per germline, CDR1 MNHNS and CDR2 SASEGT. CDR3 length: 14 residues. Trimming removed 5 bases from V and 3 bases from J, with 13 bases in between. In DNA, the CDR3 is TGTGCCAGCAGTCGAGGTCAAGGAGACTATGGCTACACCTTC. As protein: CASSRGQGDYGYTF.

The chain has TRBV5-1 and TRBJ2-3; 9 bases fit TRBD1. The CDR3 runs 16 residues. V lost 4 bases to trimming and J lost 6 bases; unmatched junction nucleotides: 12. CDR1 and CDR2 from the germline V gene are SGHRS and YFSETQ. CDR3 amino acids: CASSARTGANTDTQYF. The CDR3 nucleotides are TGCGCCAGCAGCGCAAGGACAGGGGCCAACACGGATACGCAGTATTTT.

This chain links TRBV5-1 with TRBJ1-5; D is unresolved. The germline CDR1 and CDR2 sequences are SGHRS and YFSETQ. The CDR3 runs to 15 residues. V dropped 0 bases and J dropped 2 bases, with 9 bases sitting between them. CDR3 DNA sequence: TGCGCCAGCAGCTTGGATCCGGGCGGCAATCAGCCCCAGCATTTT. Translated, it gives CASSLDPGGNQPQHF.